This T cell receptor (beta chain) came from a study of glioma-infiltrating T cells after dendritic cell vaccination. Study-wide findings and caveats: Estimated pretreatment TIL content predicted outcome after dendritic cell vaccination.

The CDR3 totals 15 residues. Germline CDR1 is SGDLS and CDR2 is YYNGEE. The J segment lost 3 bases and the V segment lost 8 bases, leaving 8 bases of the junction unmatched. All glioblastoma patients lacked an isocitrate dehydrogenase mutation. Primers: 60 V beta forward and 13 J beta reverse. Assay: immunoSEQ multiplex PCR; the TCRdb copy retains only in-frame clones and omits some. The table lists tens of thousands of clones, roughly four fifths of them singletons. Worth noting for this clone: What it recognizes is unknown.

Source: blood, taken before dendritic cell vaccination. The chain employs TRBV9 and TRBJ2-3; 11 bases agree with TRBD2. This receptor was taken from a human donor with glioblastoma. As DNA, the CDR3 is TGTGCCAGTACCACTAGCGGGGGATTGACAGATACGCAGTATTTT. It is translated as CASTTSGGLTDTQYF.